The T cell receptor beta chain described here comes from a study of Tregs in tolerant kidney transplant recipients. Findings and caveats of the study: The most relevant donor-specific Treg TCRbeta repertoire apparently came from expansion with activated donor B cells. Some patients' samples used different primers over time, so nucleotide sequences weren't comparable. Antigen-driven expansion was suggested because donor-specific Tregs expanded more than all Tregs in tolerant patients.

Mixed chimerism was transient after nonmyeloablative marrow transplants from related graft donors. CD4+CD25+CD127- Tregs, CD4+CD25- non-Tregs, CD4 and CD8 cells were sorted. To note about this clone: Antigen specificity is unknown. The observed sequence ends 3 residues before the CDR3 terminus, with the missing tail filled in from the germline J gene.

TCRdb's table, derived via immunoSEQ multiplex PCR, lists solely in-frame clones and lacks some. The sample spans around 15,000 clones; the ten largest clones claim 3.5%. This CDR3 is built from 16 residues. Germline CDR1 and CDR2: SGHVS and FQNEAQ. V shed 4 bases and J shed 4 bases, with 14 bases lying between them. This TCR was recovered from a human patient who received a combined kidney and bone marrow transplant. T cells may partly derive from the graft donor. The specimen comprised CD4+ T cells from blood (PBMCs), sampled 12 months after the transplant. The chain carries TRBV7-8 and TRBJ2-6; perhaps TRBD1 as D (5 bases). CDR3 DNA, as far as it was read: TGTGCCAGCAGCTCACGAGCTTCAGGGGGGGCCAACGTC. The encoded protein is CASSSRASGGANV. From start to end, the CDR3 is CASSSRASGGANVLTF.